This T cell receptor beta chain came from a study of blood T cell repertoires in COVID-19. Each participant's cohort was designated according to participant-reported clinical history. The assay was immunoSEQ multiplex PCR, and TCRdb's table has in-frame clones only and misses some. The data show 180,000 or so clones, about 80% seen once. The V segment lost 5 bases and the J segment 3 bases; nucleotides outside the gene matches: 7. The CDR3 is made up of 16 amino acids. Germline CDR1 SNHLY, CDR2 FYNNEI. The V and J genes are TRBV2 and TRBJ2-2, with 9 bases fitting TRBD2. The sample consisted of PBMCs or T cells enriched from blood (not recorded which). The receptor was derived from a man aged 50 to 60 who had recovered from COVID-19. The CDR3 DNA follows: TGTGCCAGCAGTTGGACTAGCGACAGGTACACCGGGGAGCTGTTTTTT. Its protein is CASSWTSDRYTGELFF.